This T cell receptor (beta chain) was documented in a study of blood T cell repertoires in COVID-19. The data were produced by immunoSEQ multiplex PCR, yet TCRdb's version contains in-frame clones alone and is incomplete. In the table there are about 300,000 clones, 80% to 90% of which are singletons. V gave up 3 bases and J gave up 8 bases, with 17 bases separating them. CDR1 is GTSNPN, CDR2 SVGIG, per germline (reference sequence). The CDR3 consists of 14 residues. Individuals drawn from approximately 22 US areas were about 18 to 100 years old. Sequencing was performed on PBMCs or T cells enriched from blood (not recorded which). V gene TRBV30 combines with J gene TRBJ1-3; D unresolved. The TCR comes from a woman aged 18-30 years who had recovered from COVID-19. CDR3 sequence reads: CAWRRSEHADTIYF. The DNA of the CDR3 is TGTGCCTGGAGGCGCTCAGAGCACGCGGACACCATATATTTT. Combining the CDR3 with reference TRBV30 and TRBJ1-3 gives the whole variable domain SQTIHQWPATLVQPVGSPLSLECTVEGTSNPNLYWYRQAAGRGLQLLFYSVGIGQISSEVPQNLSASRPQDRQFILSSKKLLLSDSGFYLCAWRRSEHADTIYFGEGSWLTVV.